The T cell receptor beta chain under discussion was sequenced for a study of cytomegalovirus exposure and HLA in healthy donors. V lost 1 base and J lost 0; bases outside the gene matches: 6. Germline-derived CDR1 and CDR2 are SGHDN and FVKESK. CDR3 length: 17 amino acids. Whole-study results and caveats: Researchers catalogued about 160 TCR beta chains as cytomegalovirus-associated. Specificity of a few CMV-associated chains for CMV antigens was verified in vitro. TCR clusters originating in the first cohort tended to co-occur in the 100 to 150 validation repertoires, according to a later analysis. Most TCR sequences were rare, but some public TCRs occurred in many donors.

Regarding this clone: Its antigen is still unknown.

Assay: immunoSEQ multiplex PCR; the TCRdb copy retains only in-frame clones and omits some. The sample has fewer than 200,000 clones; roughly 85% are singletons. This receptor was identified in a man in his late teens or twenties in good health and CMV-seropositive. Sequencing used PBMCs. This sequence joins TRBV14 and TRBJ1-2; 9 bases are a match to TRBD1. CDR3 loop: CASSQGGTGFTNYGYTF. DNA for the CDR3: TGTGCCAGCAGCCAAGGCGGGACAGGGTTCACTAACTATGGCTACACCTTC.